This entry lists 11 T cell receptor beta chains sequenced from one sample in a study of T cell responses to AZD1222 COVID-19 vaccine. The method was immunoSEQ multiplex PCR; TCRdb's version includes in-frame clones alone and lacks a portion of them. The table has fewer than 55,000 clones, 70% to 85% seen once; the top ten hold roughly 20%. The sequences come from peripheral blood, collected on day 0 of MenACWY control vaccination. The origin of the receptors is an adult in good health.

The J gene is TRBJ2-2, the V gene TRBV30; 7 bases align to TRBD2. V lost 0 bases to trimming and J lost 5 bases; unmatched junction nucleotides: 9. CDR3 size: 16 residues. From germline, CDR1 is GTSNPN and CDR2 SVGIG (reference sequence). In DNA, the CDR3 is TGTGCCTGGAGTGTACTTTGGGGAGGGCCAACCGGGGAGCTGTTTTTT. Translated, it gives CAWSVLWGGPTGELFF. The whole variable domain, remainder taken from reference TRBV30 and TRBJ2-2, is SQTIHQWPATLVQPVGSPLSLECTVEGTSNPNLYWYRQAAGRGLQLLFYSVGIGQISSEVPQNLSASRPQDRQFILSSKKLLLSDSGFYLCAWSVLWGGPTGELFFGEGSRLTVL.

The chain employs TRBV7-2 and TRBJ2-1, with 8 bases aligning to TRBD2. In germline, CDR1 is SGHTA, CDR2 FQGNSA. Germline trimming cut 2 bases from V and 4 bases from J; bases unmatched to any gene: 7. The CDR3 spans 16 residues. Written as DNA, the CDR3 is TGTGCCAGCAGCTTACCGGGACTAGTGCTTTACAATGAGCAGTTCTTC. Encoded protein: CASSLPGLVLYNEQFF.

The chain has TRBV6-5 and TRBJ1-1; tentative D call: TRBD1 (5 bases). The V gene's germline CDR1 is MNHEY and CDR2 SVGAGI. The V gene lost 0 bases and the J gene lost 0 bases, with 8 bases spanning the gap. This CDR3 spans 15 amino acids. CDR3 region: CASSYSGRVNTEAFF. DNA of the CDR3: TGTGCCAGCAGTTACTCGGGCAGGGTGAACACTGAAGCTTTCTTT.

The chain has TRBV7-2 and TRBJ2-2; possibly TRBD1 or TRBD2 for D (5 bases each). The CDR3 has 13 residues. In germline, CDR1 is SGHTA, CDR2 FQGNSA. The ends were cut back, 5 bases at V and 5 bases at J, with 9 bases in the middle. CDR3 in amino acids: CASSRGVTGELFF. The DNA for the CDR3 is TGTGCCAGCAGCAGAGGGGTAACCGGGGAGCTGTTTTTT. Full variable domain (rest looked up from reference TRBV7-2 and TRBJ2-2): GAGVSQSPSNKVTEKGKDVELRCDPISGHTALYWYRQSLGQGLEFLIYFQGNSAPDKSGLPSDRFSAERTGGSVSTLTIQRTQQEDSAVYLCASSRGVTGELFFGEGSRLTVL.

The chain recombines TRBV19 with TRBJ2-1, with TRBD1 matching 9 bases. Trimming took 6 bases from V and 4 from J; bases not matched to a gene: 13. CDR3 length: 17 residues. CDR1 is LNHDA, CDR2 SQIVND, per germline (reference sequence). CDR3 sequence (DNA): TGTGCCAGTAGAAAACAGACCGGGACAGGGATTTACAATGAGCAGTTCTTC. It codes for CASRKQTGTGIYNEQFF.

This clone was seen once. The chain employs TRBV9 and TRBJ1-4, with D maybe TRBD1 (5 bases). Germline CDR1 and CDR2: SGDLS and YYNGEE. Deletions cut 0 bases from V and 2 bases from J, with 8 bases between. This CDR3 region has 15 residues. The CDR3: CASSVAGSTNEKLFF. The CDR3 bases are TGTGCCAGCAGCGTAGCAGGGTCCACTAATGAAAAACTGTTTTTT.

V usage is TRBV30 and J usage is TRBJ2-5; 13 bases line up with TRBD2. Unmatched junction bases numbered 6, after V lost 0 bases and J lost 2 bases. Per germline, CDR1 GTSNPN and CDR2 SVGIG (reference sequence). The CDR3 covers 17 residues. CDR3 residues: CAWSVWTSGGEQETQYF. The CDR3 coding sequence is TGTGCCTGGAGTGTGTGGACTAGCGGGGGAGAACAAGAGACCCAGTACTTC. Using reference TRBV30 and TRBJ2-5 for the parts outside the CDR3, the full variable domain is SQTIHQWPATLVQPVGSPLSLECTVEGTSNPNLYWYRQAAGRGLQLLFYSVGIGQISSEVPQNLSASRPQDRQFILSSKKLLLSDSGFYLCAWSVWTSGGEQETQYFGPGTRLLVL.

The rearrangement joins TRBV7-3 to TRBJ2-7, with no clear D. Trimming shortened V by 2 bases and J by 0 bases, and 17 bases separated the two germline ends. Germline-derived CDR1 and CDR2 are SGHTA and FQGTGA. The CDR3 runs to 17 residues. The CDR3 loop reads CASSLLGRQAPSYEQYF. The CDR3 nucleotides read TGTGCCAGCAGCTTACTGGGCCGACAAGCCCCCTCCTACGAGCAGTACTTC.

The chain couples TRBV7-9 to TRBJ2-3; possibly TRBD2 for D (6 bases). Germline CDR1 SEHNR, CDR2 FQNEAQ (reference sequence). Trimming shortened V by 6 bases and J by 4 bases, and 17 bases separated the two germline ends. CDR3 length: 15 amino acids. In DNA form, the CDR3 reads TGTGCCAGCAGGCTGGGACTCCCTGGGGCAGATACGCAGTATTTT. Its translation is CASRLGLPGADTQYF.

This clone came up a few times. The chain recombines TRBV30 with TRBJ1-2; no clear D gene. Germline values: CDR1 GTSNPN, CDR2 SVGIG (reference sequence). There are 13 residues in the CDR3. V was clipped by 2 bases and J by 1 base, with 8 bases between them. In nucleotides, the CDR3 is TGTGCCTGGAGTCCCACAGATAACTATGGCTACACCTTC. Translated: CAWSPTDNYGYTF.

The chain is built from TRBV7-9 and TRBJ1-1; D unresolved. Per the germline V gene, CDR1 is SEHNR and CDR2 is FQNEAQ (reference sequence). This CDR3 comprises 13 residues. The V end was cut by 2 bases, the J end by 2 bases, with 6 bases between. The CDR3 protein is CASSLYYNTEAFF. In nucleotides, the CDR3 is TGTGCCAGCAGCTTATACTATAACACTGAAGCTTTCTTT.